Shown below are 13 T cell receptor beta chains from a single sample sequenced in a study of cytomegalovirus exposure and HLA in healthy donors. The PCR had 60 Vbeta and 13 Jbeta primers. The assay was immunoSEQ multiplex PCR, and TCRdb's table has in-frame clones only and misses some. The sample has about 99,000 clones, around 80% seen once. Sequencing was carried out using PBMCs. The source is a male donor in good health and CMV-seropositive.

The rearrangement uses TRBV2 and TRBJ2-3; 10 bases fit TRBD1. Trimming removed 7 bases from V and 4 bases from J; junction bases left unmatched: 8. The CDR3 contains 15 residues. CDR1 SNHLY and CDR2 FYNNEI come from the germline V gene. The CDR3 here is CASKGTGAGADTQYF. DNA of the CDR3: TGTGCCAGCAAGGGGACAGGGGCCGGGGCAGATACGCAGTATTTT.

The chain recombines TRBV5-1 with TRBJ1-6; 7 nucleotides match TRBD1. J gave up 6 bases and V 4 bases, and 4 bases lay outside the gene matches. Germline CDR1 SGHRS, CDR2 YFSETQ. CDR3 length: 14 amino acids. The CDR3 region is CASSQQGSNSPLHF. The CDR3 DNA is TGCGCCAGCAGCCAACAGGGGTCTAATTCACCCCTCCACTTT.

The chain recombines TRBV6-1 with TRBJ1-3; D is possibly TRBD1 (5 bases). Trimming cost V 4 bases and J 4 bases, with 14 bases left between them. This CDR3 spans 15 amino acids. From germline, CDR1 is MNHNS and CDR2 SASEGT. The CDR3 DNA reads as TGTGCCAGCAGTGGAGCCAGGGATTCCGGAAACACCATATATTTT. Translated, it gives CASSGARDSGNTIYF.

This clone was recorded once. V and J are TRBV6-1 and TRBJ1-1; possibly TRBD1 for D (5 bases). The CDR3 has 15 residues. Germline V gene sequence: CDR1 MNHNS, CDR2 SASEGT. V was pared by 4 bases and J by 7 bases, with 19 bases between. This CDR3 is CASSAPGAGLHEAFF. DNA for the CDR3: TGTGCCAGCAGTGCCCCTGGGGCAGGCCTCCATGAAGCTTTCTTT.

In this sample, this clone turned up a few times. V and J are TRBV18 and TRBJ1-1, with TRBD1 as a possible D gene (5 bases). Trimming left V 1 base short and J 1 base short, with 7 bases between. This CDR3 has 14 residues. The germline CDR1 and CDR2 sequences are KGHSH and LQKENI. The CDR3 DNA follows: TGTGCCAGCTCACCACGGGGGGAGAACACTGAAGCTTTCTTT. It is translated as CASSPRGENTEAFF.

CDR3 sequence reads: CASSGRGRGGNTGELFF. The DNA for the CDR3 is TGTGCCAGCAGTGGTCGAGGACGGGGGGGGAACACCGGGGAGCTGTTTTTT. The chain combines TRBV2 with TRBJ2-2; TRBD2 agrees at 8 bases. With V trimmed by 4 bases and J by 1 base, 8 bases remained unmatched. CDR1 is SNHLY and CDR2 is FYNNEI in the germline V gene. CDR3 length: 17 amino acids.

This chain joins TRBV18 and TRBJ1-2, with TRBD1 as a possible D gene (6 bases). This CDR3 has 15 amino acids. Germline-derived CDR1 and CDR2 are KGHSH and LQKENI. The V end was cut by 3 bases, the J end by 2 bases, with 13 bases between. CDR3 coding DNA: TGTGCCAGCTCACCGGGTTCAGGGGACAACTATGGCTACACCTTC. It specifies CASSPGSGDNYGYTF. Using reference TRBV18 and TRBJ1-2 for the parts outside the CDR3, the full variable domain is NAGVMQNPRHLVRRRGQEARLRCSPMKGHSHVYWYRQLPEEGLKFMVYLQKENIIDESGMPKERFSAEFPKEGPSILRIQQVVRGDSAAYFCASSPGSGDNYGYTFGSGTRLTVV.

The chain recombines TRBV4-1 with TRBJ2-5; TRBD2 is a possible D gene (6 bases). There are 14 residues in the CDR3. Germline loops: CDR1 MGHRA, CDR2 YSYEKL. The V gene lost 3 bases and the J gene lost 4 bases, with 12 bases spanning the gap. CDR3 sequence (DNA): TGCGCCAGCAGCCAGCCTCAGGGAGGAGAGACCCAGTACTTC. Its translation: CASSQPQGGETQYF.

V gene TRBV18 combines with J gene TRBJ2-2; a weak D match, TRBD1 (6 bases). V was shortened by 3 bases and J by 8 bases, with 7 bases between the two germline ends. Germline assignment: CDR1 KGHSH and CDR2 LQKENI. The CDR3 extends over 12 amino acids. In nucleotides, the CDR3 is TGTGCCAGCTCACCTGGGACAGGGGAGCTGTTTTTT. Its translation is CASSPGTGELFF.

CDR3 sequence (DNA): TGTGCCAGCAGCTCCTCGGGGGGTTCCTACAATGAGCAGTTCTTC. Amino acids: CASSSSGGSYNEQFF. V usage is TRBV7-2 and J usage is TRBJ2-1; 7 nucleotides line up with TRBD2. Germline V gives CDR1 SGHTA, CDR2 FQGNSA. With 4 bases clipped from V and 1 base from J, the junction kept 4 bases outside the gene matches. The CDR3 contains 15 residues.

This clone was counted between two and nine times. The V and J genes are TRBV4-1 and TRBJ2-7, with D maybe TRBD1 (6 bases). This CDR3 region has 15 residues. V lost 5 bases and J 1 base, leaving 15 bases between the germline ends. Germline loops: CDR1 MGHRA, CDR2 YSYEKL. The CDR3 coding sequence is TGCGCCAGCAGCGGGTATACAGGGAGATCCTACGAGCAGTACTTC. Translating gives CASSGYTGRSYEQYF.

This sequence joins TRBV15 and TRBJ1-5; TRBD1 might be the D (6 bases). Trimming cost V 0 bases and J 6 bases, with 12 bases left between them. Germline CDR1 reads LNHNV; CDR2 reads YYDKDF (reference sequence). CDR3 length: 15 residues. CDR3 amino acids: CATSRDLTGFQPQHF. The CDR3 DNA reads TGTGCCACCAGCAGAGATTTAACAGGGTTTCAGCCCCAGCATTTT.

The chain carries TRBV10-3 and TRBJ1-1; 9 bases match TRBD1. The junction had 5 bases not matched to a gene; V was cut back by 6 bases and J by 9 bases. The CDR3 loop spans 12 amino acids. Per the germline V gene, CDR1 is ENHRY and CDR2 is SYGVKD. CDR3 nucleotides: TGTGCCATCAGCCAGGACAGGGGTCAAGCTTTCTTT. This translates into CAISQDRGQAFF.